This T cell receptor beta chain derives from a study of T-cell memory formation after mild COVID-19. CDR1 SGHRS and CDR2 YFSETQ come from the germline V gene. This CDR3 contains 15 residues. After removal of 2 bases from V and 6 bases from J, the junction contained 9 bases not matched to a gene. By share of the sample, this clonotype is medium-sized. TCRdb re-called the 5' RACE reads through MiXCR, storing one row per CDR3 protein. Of several thousand distinct CDR3 sequences listed, roughly a sixth are singletons. The TCR originated in an adult who had mild COVID-19 (a few samples of this study predate the infection). Cell type and time point are not known. What was sequenced was PBMCs or a T cell subset sorted from them (not recorded which). This chain uses TRBV5-1 with TRBJ2-3; 7 bases agree with TRBD1. DNA for the CDR3: TGCGCCAGCAGCTTTGGGGCAGGGGGAAAGGATACGCAGTATTTT. Protein sequence: CASSFGAGGKDTQYF.